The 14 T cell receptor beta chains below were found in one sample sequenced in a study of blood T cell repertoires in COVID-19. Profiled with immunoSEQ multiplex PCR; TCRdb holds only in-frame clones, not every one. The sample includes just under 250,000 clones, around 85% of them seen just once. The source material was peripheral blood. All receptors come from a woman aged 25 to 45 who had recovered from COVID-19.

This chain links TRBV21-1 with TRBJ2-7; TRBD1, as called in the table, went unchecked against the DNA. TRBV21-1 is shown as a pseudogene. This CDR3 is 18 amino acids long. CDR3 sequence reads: CASSKVTANRPWPAEQYF. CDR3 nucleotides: TGTGCCAGCAGCAAAGTGACAGCAAACAGGCCTTGGCCCGCCGAGCAGTACTTC.

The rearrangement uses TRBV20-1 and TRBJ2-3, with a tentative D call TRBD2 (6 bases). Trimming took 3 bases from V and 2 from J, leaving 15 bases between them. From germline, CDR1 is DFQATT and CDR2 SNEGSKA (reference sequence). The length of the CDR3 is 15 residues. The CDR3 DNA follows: TGCAGTGCTAGTCCCGCGGGGCACTTCACAGATACGCAGTATTTT. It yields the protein CSASPAGHFTDTQYF.

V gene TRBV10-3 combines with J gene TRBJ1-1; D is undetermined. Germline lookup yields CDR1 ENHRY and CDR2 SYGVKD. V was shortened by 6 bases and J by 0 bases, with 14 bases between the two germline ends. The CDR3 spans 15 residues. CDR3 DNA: TGTGCCATCAGCGTTTCCCCACAGATGAACACTGAAGCTTTCTTT. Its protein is CAISVSPQMNTEAFF.

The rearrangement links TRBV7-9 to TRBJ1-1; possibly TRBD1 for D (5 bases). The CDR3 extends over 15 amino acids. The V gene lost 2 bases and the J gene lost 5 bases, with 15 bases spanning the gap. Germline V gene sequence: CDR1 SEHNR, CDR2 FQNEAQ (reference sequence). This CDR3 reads CASSLRARGRTEAFF. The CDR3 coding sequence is TGTGCCAGCAGCTTAAGGGCTCGGGGGAGGACTGAAGCTTTCTTT. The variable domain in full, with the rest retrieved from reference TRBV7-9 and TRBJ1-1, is DTGVSQNPRHKITKRGQNVTFRCDPISEHNRLYWYRQTLGQGPEFLTYFQNEAQLEKSRLLSDRFSAERPKGSFSTLEIQRTEQGDSAMYLCASSLRARGRTEAFFGQGTRLTVV.

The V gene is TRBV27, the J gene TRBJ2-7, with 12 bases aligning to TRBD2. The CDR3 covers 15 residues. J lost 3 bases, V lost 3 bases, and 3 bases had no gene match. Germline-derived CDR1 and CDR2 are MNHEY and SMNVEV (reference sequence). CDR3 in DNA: TGTGCCAGCAGTTTGGGACTAGCGGGTCTCTACGAGCAGTACTTC. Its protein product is CASSLGLAGLYEQYF.

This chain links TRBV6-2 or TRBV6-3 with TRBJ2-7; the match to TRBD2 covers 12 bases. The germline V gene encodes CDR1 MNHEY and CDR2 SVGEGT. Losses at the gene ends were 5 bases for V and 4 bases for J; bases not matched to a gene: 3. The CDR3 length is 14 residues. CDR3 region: CASSPTSGGYEQYF. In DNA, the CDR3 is TGTGCCAGCAGTCCCACTAGCGGGGGGTACGAGCAGTACTTC.

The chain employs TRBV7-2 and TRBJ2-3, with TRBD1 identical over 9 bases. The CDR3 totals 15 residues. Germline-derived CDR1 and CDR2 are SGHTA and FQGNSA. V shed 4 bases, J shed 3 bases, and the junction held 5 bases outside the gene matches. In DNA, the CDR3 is TGTGCCAGCAGCTCGGACAGGGGAGGGACAGATACGCAGTATTTT. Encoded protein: CASSSDRGGTDTQYF.

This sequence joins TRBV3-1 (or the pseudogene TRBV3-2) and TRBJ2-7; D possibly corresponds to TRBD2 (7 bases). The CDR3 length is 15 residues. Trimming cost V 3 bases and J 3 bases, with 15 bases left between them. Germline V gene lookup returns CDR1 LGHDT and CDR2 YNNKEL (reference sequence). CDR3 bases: TGTGCCAGCAGCCAGGTCTCGCGGGGGCTCTACGAGCAGTACTTC. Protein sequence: CASSQVSRGLYEQYF.

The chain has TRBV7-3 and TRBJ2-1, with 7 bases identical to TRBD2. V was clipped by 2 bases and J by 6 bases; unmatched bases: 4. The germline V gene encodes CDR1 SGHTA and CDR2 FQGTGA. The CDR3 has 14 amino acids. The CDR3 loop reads CASSLSGGFNEQFF. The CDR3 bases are TGTGCCAGCAGCTTATCGGGGGGATTCAATGAGCAGTTCTTC.

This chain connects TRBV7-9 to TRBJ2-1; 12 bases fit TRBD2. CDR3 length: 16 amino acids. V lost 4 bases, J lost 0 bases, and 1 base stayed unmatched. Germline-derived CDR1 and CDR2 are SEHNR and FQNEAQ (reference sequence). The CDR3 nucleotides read TGTGCCAGCAGCTCTAGCGGGGGGGCCTCCTACAATGAGCAGTTCTTC. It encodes CASSSSGGASYNEQFF.

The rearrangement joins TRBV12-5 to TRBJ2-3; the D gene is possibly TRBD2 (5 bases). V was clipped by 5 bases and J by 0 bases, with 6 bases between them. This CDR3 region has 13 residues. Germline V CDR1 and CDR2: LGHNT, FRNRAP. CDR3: CASGEGSTDTQYF. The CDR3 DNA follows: TGTGCTAGTGGTGAGGGAAGCACAGATACGCAGTATTTT.

CDR3 nucleotides: TGTGCCAGCAGCTCCGTGCCGGGTTACGAGCAGTACTTC. It translates to CASSSVPGYEQYF. The rearrangement joins TRBV7-2 to TRBJ2-7; D gene unclear. The CDR3 loop spans 13 amino acids. Trimming removed 4 bases from V and 4 bases from J, with 11 bases in between. Germline V CDR1 and CDR2: SGHTA, FQGNSA.

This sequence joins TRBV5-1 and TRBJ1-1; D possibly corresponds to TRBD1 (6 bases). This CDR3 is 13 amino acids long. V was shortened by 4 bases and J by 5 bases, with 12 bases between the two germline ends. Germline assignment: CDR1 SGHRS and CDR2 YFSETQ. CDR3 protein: CASSIGGATEAFF. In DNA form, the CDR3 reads TGCGCCAGCAGCATAGGGGGTGCAACTGAAGCTTTCTTT.

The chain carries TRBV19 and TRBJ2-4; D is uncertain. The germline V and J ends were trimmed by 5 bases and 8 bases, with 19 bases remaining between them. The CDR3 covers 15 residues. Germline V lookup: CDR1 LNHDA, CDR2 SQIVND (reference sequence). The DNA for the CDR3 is TGTGCCAGTAGTTCCGTAGGCAACGCGGCTGACATTCAGTACTTC. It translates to CASSSVGNAADIQYF.